This T cell receptor (beta chain) comes out of a study of CD8+ T cells in alopecia areata. General observations from the study: Clonality in the scalp and expanded CD8+ clones ranked among the top 100 were significantly decreased by tofacitinib. Greater clonality was observed in lesional scalp samples, especially alopecia totalis/universalis, versus normal scalp.

Extracted from the samples, RNA was reverse transcribed into cDNA to serve as the sequencing template. Here immunoSEQ multiplex PCR was the method, and the copy in TCRdb shows in-frame clones only, minus some. This table holds some 150,000 clones, roughly 58% found once. This clone was detected a few times. Antigen specificity is unknown. CDR3 length: 14 residues. Germline V gene data show CDR1 as LNHNV and CDR2 as YYDKDF (reference sequence). Trimming took off 3 bases at V and 2 bases at J, with 11 bases between the two ends. Treatment described: oral pan-JAK inhibitor, 5-10 mg twice daily. Researchers gathered lesional scalp punch biopsies and peripheral blood from patients with alopecia areata.

This material consisted of CD4+ T cells sorted from blood, taken at approximately week 56, from a patient treated with tofacitinib. The sequence derives from a human donor with alopecia areata. V usage is TRBV15 and J usage is TRBJ2-7, with D uncertain. The CDR3 spells CATSSTASPYEQYF. In DNA form, the CDR3 reads TGTGCCACCAGCAGTACCGCCAGCCCCTACGAGCAGTACTTC.